The sequence of this T cell receptor beta chain was determined in a study of T cells in Graves' hyperthyroidism and ophthalmopathy. Study in general: Peripheral blood was acquired at first diagnosis, ahead of any therapy whatsoever.

This clonotype showed up many times. Its cognate antigen is unknown. TCR beta CDR3 regions were amplified from RNA transcripts. When the TCR CDR3 underwent first-round RT-PCR, the HTBI primer set was used. TCRdb re-derived calls from the multiplex PCR reads in MiXCR, one entry per CDR3 protein. Among around 600,000 distinct CDR3 sequences listed, more than 14% were seen once. The CDR3 extends over 15 amino acids. The germline V and J ends were trimmed by 3 bases and 5 bases, with 14 bases remaining between them. Points from the study as a whole: Most expanded thyroid clonotypes above 0.001 recurred in blood.

The receptor comes from a woman aged 45-65 years with Graves' ophthalmopathy. Sequenced input: blood. This chain links TRBV12-3 or TRBV12-4 with TRBJ2-1, with D possibly being TRBD1 (5 bases). The DNA of the CDR3 is TGTGCCAGCAGTTTTAAGGGGCTATCAGACAATGAGCAGTTCTTC. It encodes CASSFKGLSDNEQFF.